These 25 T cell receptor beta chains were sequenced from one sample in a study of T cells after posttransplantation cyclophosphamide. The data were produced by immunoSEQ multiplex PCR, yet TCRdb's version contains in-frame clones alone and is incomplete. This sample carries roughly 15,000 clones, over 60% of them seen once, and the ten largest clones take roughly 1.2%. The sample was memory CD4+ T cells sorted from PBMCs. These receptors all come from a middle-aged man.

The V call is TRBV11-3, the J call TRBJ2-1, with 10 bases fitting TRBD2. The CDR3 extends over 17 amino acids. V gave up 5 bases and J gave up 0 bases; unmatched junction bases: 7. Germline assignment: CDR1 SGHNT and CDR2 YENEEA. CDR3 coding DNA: TGTGCCAGCAGCACTCTAGCGGGGGCGGTCTCCTACAATGAGCAGTTCTTC. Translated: CASSTLAGAVSYNEQFF.

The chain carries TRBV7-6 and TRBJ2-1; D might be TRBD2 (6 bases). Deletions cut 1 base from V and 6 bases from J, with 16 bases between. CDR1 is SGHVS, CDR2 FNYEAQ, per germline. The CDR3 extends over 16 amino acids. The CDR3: CASSLEGLVRANEQFF. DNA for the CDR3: TGTGCCAGCAGCTTAGAGGGACTGGTCCGGGCCAATGAGCAGTTCTTC.

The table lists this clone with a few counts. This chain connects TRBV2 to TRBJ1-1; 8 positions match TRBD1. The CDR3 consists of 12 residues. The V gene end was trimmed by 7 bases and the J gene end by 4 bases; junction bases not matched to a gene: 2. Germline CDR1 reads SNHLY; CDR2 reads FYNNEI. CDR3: CASMGTGTEAFF. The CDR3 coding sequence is TGTGCCAGCATGGGGACAGGCACTGAAGCTTTCTTT. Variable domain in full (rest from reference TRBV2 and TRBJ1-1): EPEVTQTPSHQVTQMGQEVILRCVPISNHLYFYWYRQILGQKVEFLVSFYNNEISEKSEIFDDQFSVERPDGSNFTLKIRSTKLEDSAMYFCASMGTGTEAFFGQGTRLTVV.

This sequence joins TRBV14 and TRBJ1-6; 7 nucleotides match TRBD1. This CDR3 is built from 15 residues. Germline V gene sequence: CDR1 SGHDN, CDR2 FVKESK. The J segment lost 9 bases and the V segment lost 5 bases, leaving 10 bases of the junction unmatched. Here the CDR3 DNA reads TGTGCCAGCAGCAGGCAGGGGGGCTTTACTTCACCCCTCCACTTT. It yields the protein CASSRQGGFTSPLHF. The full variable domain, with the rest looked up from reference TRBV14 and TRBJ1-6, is EAGVTQFPSHSVIEKGQTVTLRCDPISGHDNLYWYRRVMGKEIKFLLHFVKESKQDESGMPNNRFLAERTGGTYSTLKVQPAELEDSGVYFCASSRQGGFTSPLHFGNGTRLTVT.

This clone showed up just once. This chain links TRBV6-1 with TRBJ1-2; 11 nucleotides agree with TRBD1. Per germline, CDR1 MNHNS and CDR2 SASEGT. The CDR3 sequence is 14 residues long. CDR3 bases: TGTGCTCTCCTACTGGACAGGGGGCTTCGGGGCTACACCTTC. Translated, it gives CALLLDRGLRGYTF.

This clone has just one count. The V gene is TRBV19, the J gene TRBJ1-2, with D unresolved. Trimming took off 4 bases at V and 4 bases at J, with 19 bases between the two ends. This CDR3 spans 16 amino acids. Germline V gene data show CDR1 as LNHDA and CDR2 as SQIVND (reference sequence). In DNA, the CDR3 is TGTGCCAGTAGTACTTTAGCCGAAGGACTGATCTATGGCTACACCTTC. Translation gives CASSTLAEGLIYGYTF.

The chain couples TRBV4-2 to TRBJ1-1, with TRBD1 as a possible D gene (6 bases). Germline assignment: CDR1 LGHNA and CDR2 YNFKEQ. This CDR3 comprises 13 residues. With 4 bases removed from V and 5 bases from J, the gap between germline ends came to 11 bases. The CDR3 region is CASSRQEETEAFF. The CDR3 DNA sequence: TGTGCCAGCAGCCGACAGGAGGAAACTGAAGCTTTCTTT.

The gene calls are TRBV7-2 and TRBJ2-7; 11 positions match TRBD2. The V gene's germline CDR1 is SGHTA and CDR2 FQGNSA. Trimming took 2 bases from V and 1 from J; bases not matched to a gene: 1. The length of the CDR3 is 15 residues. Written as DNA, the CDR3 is TGTGCCAGCAGCTTAAGGACTAGCGGGTCCTACGAGCAGTACTTC. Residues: CASSLRTSGSYEQYF.

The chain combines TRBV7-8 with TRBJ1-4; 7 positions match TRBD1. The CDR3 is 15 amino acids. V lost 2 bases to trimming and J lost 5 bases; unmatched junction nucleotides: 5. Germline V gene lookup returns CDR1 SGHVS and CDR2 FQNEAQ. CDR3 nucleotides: TGTGCCAGCAGCTTACGACAGGGCATCAATGAAAAACTGTTTTTT. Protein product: CASSLRQGINEKLFF.

The CDR3 here is CASSFSPLGEQYF. CDR3 in DNA: TGTGCCAGCAGCTTTTCCCCTCTCGGCGAGCAGTACTTC. The chain uses TRBV7-3 and TRBJ2-7; D not certain. This CDR3 has 13 residues. V was pared by 3 bases and J by 6 bases, with 12 bases between. Germline V gives CDR1 SGHTA, CDR2 FQGTGA.

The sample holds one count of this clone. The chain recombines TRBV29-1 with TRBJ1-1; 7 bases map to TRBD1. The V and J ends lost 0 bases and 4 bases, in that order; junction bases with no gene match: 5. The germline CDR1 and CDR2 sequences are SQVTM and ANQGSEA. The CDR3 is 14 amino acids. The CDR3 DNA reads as TGCAGCGTTGAAGAAGGCCCAGGGGGCACTGAAGCTTTCTTT. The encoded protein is CSVEEGPGGTEAFF.

CDR3 loop: CASSPLRSQPQHF. The CDR3 DNA follows: TGTGCCAGCAGCCCCCTGAGATCGCAGCCCCAGCATTTT. The chain combines TRBV7-8 with TRBJ1-5; no definite D call. Germline V gene data show CDR1 as SGHVS and CDR2 as FQNEAQ. The CDR3 has 13 residues. The V and J ends lost 5 bases and 7 bases respectively, with 12 bases between them.

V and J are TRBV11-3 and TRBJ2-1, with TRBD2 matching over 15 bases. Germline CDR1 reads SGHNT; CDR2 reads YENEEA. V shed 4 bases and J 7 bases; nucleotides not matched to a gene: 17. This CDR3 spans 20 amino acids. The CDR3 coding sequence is TGTGCCAGCAGCTCCAGGACTAGCGGGGGGGCCGGGGTTTGGTTGAATGAGCAGTTCTTC. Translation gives CASSSRTSGGAGVWLNEQFF.

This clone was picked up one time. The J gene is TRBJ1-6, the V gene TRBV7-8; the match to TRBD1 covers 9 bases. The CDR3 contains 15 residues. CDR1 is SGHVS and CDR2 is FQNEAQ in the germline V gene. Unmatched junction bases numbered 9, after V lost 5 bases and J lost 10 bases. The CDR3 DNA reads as TGTGCCAGCAGCCGAGGACAGGGGAACGGGTCACCCCTCCACTTT. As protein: CASSRGQGNGSPLHF.

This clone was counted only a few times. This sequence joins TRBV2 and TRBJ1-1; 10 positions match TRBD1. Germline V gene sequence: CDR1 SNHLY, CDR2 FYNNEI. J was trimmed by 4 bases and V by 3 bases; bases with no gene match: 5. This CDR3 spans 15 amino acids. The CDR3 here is CASSETGGAGTEAFF. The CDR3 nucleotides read TGTGCCAGCAGTGAGACAGGGGGCGCCGGCACTGAAGCTTTCTTT.

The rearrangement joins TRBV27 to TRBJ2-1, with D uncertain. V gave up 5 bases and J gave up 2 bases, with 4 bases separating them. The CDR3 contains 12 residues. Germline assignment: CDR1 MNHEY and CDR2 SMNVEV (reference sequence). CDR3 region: CASSPAYNEQFF. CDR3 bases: TGTGCCAGCAGTCCAGCCTACAATGAGCAGTTCTTC.

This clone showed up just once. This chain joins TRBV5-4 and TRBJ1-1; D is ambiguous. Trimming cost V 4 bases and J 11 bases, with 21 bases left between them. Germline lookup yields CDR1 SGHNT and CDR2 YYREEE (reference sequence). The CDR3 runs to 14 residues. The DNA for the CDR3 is TGTGCCAGCAGCCATAACGCAAGGAAGGAGTCGGCTTTCTTT. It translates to CASSHNARKESAFF.

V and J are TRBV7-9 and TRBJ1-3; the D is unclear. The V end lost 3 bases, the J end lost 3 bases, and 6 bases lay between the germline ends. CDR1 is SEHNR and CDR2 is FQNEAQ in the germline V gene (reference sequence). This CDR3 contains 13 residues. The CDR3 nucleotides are TGTGCCAGCAGCTTCGAGGTTGGAAACACCATATATTTT. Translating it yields CASSFEVGNTIYF.

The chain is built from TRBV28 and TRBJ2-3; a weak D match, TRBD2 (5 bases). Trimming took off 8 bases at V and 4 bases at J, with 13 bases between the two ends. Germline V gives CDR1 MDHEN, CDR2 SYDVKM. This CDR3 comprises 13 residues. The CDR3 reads CASRGTAADTQYF. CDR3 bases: TGTGCCAGCCGGGGTACTGCCGCAGATACGCAGTATTTT.

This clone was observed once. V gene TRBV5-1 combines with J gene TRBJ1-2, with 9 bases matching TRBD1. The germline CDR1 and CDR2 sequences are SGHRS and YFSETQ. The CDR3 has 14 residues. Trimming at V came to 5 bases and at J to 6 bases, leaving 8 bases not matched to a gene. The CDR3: CASRGQGPRDGYTF. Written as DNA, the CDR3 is TGCGCCAGCAGAGGACAGGGGCCAAGGGATGGCTACACCTTC.

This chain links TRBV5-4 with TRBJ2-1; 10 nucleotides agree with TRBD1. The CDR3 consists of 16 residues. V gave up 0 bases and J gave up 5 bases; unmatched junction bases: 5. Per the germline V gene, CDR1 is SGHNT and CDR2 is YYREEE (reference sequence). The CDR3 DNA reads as TGTGCCAGCAGCTTGGGGCCGGGACAGGGGAACAATGAGCAGTTCTTC. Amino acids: CASSLGPGQGNNEQFF.

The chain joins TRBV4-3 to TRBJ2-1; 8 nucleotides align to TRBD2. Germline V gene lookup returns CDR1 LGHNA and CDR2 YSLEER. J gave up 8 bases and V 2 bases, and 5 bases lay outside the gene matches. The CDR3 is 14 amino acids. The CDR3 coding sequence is TGCGCCAGCAGCCAACTGCTGACTAGCGATGAGCAGTTCTTC. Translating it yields CASSQLLTSDEQFF.

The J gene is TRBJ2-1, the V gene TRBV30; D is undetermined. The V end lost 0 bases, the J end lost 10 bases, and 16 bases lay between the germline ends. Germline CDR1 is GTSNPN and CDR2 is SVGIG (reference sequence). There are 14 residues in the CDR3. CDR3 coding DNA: TGTGCCTGGAGTGTAGTCACTTCCCCCAGGGAGCAGTTCTTC. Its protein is CAWSVVTSPREQFF.

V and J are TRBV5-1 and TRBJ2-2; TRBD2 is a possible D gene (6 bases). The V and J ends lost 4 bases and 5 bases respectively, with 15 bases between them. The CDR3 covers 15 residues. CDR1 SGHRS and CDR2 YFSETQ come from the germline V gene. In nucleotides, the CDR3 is TGCGCCAGCAGCGACGGGGGTCTGGTTACCGGGGAGCTGTTTTTT. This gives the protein CASSDGGLVTGELFF.

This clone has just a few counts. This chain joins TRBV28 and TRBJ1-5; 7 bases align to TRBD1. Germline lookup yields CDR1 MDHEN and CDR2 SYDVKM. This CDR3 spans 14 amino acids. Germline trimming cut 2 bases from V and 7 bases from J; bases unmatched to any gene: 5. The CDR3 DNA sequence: TGTGCCAGCAGTTTAGCAGGGGGTGGCCAGCCCCAGCATTTT. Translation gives CASSLAGGGQPQHF.